The next 31 T cell receptor beta chains were all read from a single sample in a study of chemoradiotherapy in HPV16-positive cancers (dated 2022 in TCRdb). Receptors were amplified or captured by the immunoSEQ multiplex PCR assay. TCRdb's version of the immuneACCESS table is confined to in-frame rearrangements and falls short of the full clone set. An unresolved V gene accounts for under half of the shortfall where checked; the remainder is of unknown origin. The sample data list 9,500 to 15,000 clones, and around two thirds of these were observed just once. In total, the top ten clones hold approximately 15% of the sample. The sample was taken from a patient who underwent chemoradiotherapy. These TCRs come from a human donor with HPV-associated anogenital cancer.

The chain recombines TRBV30 with TRBJ1-5, with a weak D call TRBD1 (6 bases). The V gene lost 5 bases and the J gene lost 6 bases, with 14 bases spanning the gap. Per germline, CDR1 GTSNPN and CDR2 SVGIG (reference sequence). The CDR3 contains 13 residues. The CDR3 coding sequence is TGTGCCTGGGGTACAGGGTTACGTCAGCCCCAGCATTTT. This sequence encodes CAWGTGLRQPQHF.

The rearrangement joins TRBV4-3 to TRBJ2-3; 10 bases match TRBD2. This CDR3 is built from 17 residues. Germline V gene data show CDR1 as LGHNA and CDR2 as YSLEER. Losses at the gene ends were 0 bases for V and 5 bases for J; bases not matched to a gene: 8. The CDR3 sequence is CASSQDSLAGVRDTQYF. CDR3 bases: TGCGCCAGCAGCCAAGATAGTCTAGCGGGAGTCAGAGATACGCAGTATTTT.

The chain recombines TRBV7-9 with TRBJ1-3; the match to TRBD1 covers 10 bases. V shed 5 bases and J 0 bases; nucleotides not matched to a gene: 7. Germline-derived CDR1 and CDR2 are SEHNR and FQNEAQ (reference sequence). The CDR3 sequence is 17 residues long. This chain's CDR3 is CASSVGQGPDSGNTIYF. The CDR3 coding sequence is TGTGCCAGCAGCGTGGGACAGGGGCCGGACTCTGGAAACACCATATATTTT.

This sequence joins TRBV19 and TRBJ2-7; TRBD1 matches at 7 bases. The J segment lost 5 bases and the V segment lost 7 bases, leaving 8 bases of the junction unmatched. Germline V gene data show CDR1 as LNHDA and CDR2 as SQIVND (reference sequence). The CDR3 has 13 residues. The CDR3, as DNA: TGTGCCAGTATGCACAGGGGCGGCCACGAGCAGTACTTC. Translating gives CASMHRGGHEQYF.

This clone turned up a few times. The chain links TRBV6-6 to TRBJ2-7; 10 bases map to TRBD1. This CDR3 is 15 amino acids long. Per the germline V gene, CDR1 is MNHNY and CDR2 is SVGAGI (reference sequence). The ends lost 7 bases at V and 5 bases at J; junction bases unmatched: 11. Written as DNA, the CDR3 is TGTGCCAGCACCAACCCGGGACAGGGGATCCACGAGCAGTACTTC. This gives the protein CASTNPGQGIHEQYF.

This clone rates as medium-sized (0.01 to 0.1%). The CDR3 DNA sequence: TGTGCCAGCAGGACAGAGTCGGACCAAAGCTTCACCGGGGAGCTGTTTTTT. Residues: CASRTESDQSFTGELFF. The chain employs TRBV28 and TRBJ2-2; possible D gene TRBD1, 5 bases. This CDR3 is built from 17 residues. Trimming took off 6 bases at V and 4 bases at J, with 21 bases between the two ends. Germline assignment: CDR1 MDHEN and CDR2 SYDVKM.

CDR3 amino acids: CASRETGPYTEAFF. The CDR3 region has the DNA TGTGCCAGCAGAGAGACAGGGCCTTACACTGAAGCTTTCTTT. The chain combines TRBV2 with TRBJ1-1, with 7 nucleotides matching TRBD1. The germline V gene encodes CDR1 SNHLY and CDR2 FYNNEI. Trimming at V came to 6 bases and at J to 3 bases, leaving 7 bases not matched to a gene. The CDR3 sequence is 14 residues long. Drawing the rest from reference TRBV2 and TRBJ1-1, the complete variable domain is EPEVTQTPSHQVTQMGQEVILRCVPISNHLYFYWYRQILGQKVEFLVSFYNNEISEKSEIFDDQFSVERPDGSNFTLKIRSTKLEDSAMYFCASRETGPYTEAFFGQGTRLTVV.

This clone was seen only a few times. The chain is built from TRBV9 and TRBJ2-3; TRBD1 agrees at 9 bases. With 0 bases clipped from V and 5 bases from J, the junction kept 4 bases outside the gene matches. The CDR3 contains 15 residues. CDR1 is SGDLS, CDR2 YYNGEE, per germline. CDR3 in amino acids: CASSVAWTGVDTQYF. The CDR3 nucleotides are TGTGCCAGCAGCGTAGCTTGGACAGGGGTAGATACGCAGTATTTT.

The CDR3 DNA reads TGCGCCAGCAGCCCCCCGGGGCGGGGGGTGGTAGATACGCAGTATTTT. Its protein is CASSPPGRGVVDTQYF. The V and J genes are TRBV4-1 and TRBJ2-3, with 8 bases identical to TRBD2. V trimming: 4 bases; J trimming: 5 bases; junction bases outside the gene matches: 11. The CDR3 consists of 16 residues. Germline CDR1 reads MGHRA; CDR2 reads YSYEKL.

This rearrangement joins TRBV19 to TRBJ2-7, with 9 bases matching TRBD2. This CDR3 contains 20 residues. V dropped 3 bases and J dropped 0; count of bases not matched to a gene: 18. Germline CDR1 and CDR2: LNHDA and SQIVND (reference sequence). In nucleotides, the CDR3 is TGTGCCAGTAGTATGGACCAGGTGGGTAGCGGGAGTGGAGGCTCCTACGAGCAGTACTTC. Translation gives CASSMDQVGSGSGGSYEQYF.

V gene TRBV7-6 combines with J gene TRBJ2-1; 8 positions agree with TRBD2. Trimming took 2 bases from V and 7 from J; bases not matched to a gene: 4. Looked up from germline, CDR1 is SGHVS and CDR2 is FNYEAQ. The CDR3 has 14 residues. The CDR3 spells CASSLYGRGNEQFF. CDR3 bases: TGTGCCAGCAGCTTATACGGGAGGGGTAATGAGCAGTTCTTC.

The V gene is TRBV11-2, the J gene TRBJ2-7; 9 bases align to TRBD1. The CDR3 runs 16 residues. Per germline, CDR1 SGHAT and CDR2 FQNNGV. J was trimmed by 0 bases and V by 1 base; bases with no gene match: 4. CDR3 loop: CASSLGQGGYSYEQYF. CDR3 nucleotides: TGTGCCAGCAGCTTAGGACAGGGGGGATACTCCTACGAGCAGTACTTC.

This clone has a handful of counts. The V call is TRBV19, the J call TRBJ2-7; possibly TRBD1 for D (5 bases). Trimming left V 7 bases short and J 2 bases short, with 6 bases between. This CDR3 has 11 residues. CDR1 and CDR2 from the germline V gene are LNHDA and SQIVND (reference sequence). The CDR3 region has the DNA TGTGCCAGTATGGGGCCCTACGAGCAGTACTTC. Its translation: CASMGPYEQYF.

The genes are TRBV27 and TRBJ2-1; D perhaps matches TRBD1 (6 bases). In germline, CDR1 is MNHEY, CDR2 SMNVEV (reference sequence). V was trimmed by 6 bases and J by 8 bases, leaving 11 bases between them. The CDR3 is 12 residues long. The CDR3: CASRTGLDEQFF. In DNA form, the CDR3 reads TGTGCCAGCAGAACAGGGTTAGATGAGCAGTTCTTC.

This clone was observed a handful of times. The V and J genes are TRBV15 and TRBJ2-5, with TRBD2 matching over 10 bases. The CDR3 is 15 amino acids. Unmatched junction bases numbered 2, after V lost 0 bases and J lost 4 bases. From germline, CDR1 is LNHNV and CDR2 YYDKDF (reference sequence). In DNA, the CDR3 is TGTGCCACCAGCAGAGAAGCGGGAGGGGGAGAGACCCAGTACTTC. Translated, it gives CATSREAGGGETQYF.

The chain employs TRBV30 and TRBJ2-3; TRBD2 matches at 9 bases. CDR3 size: 11 residues. Germline loops: CDR1 GTSNPN, CDR2 SVGIG (reference sequence). J gave up 15 bases and V 8 bases, and 12 bases lay outside the gene matches. The CDR3 is CAGRASGTLYF. In nucleotides, the CDR3 is TGTGCCGGACGGGCTAGCGGGACCCTCTATTTT. Together with reference TRBV30 and TRBJ2-3, the CDR3 gives the full variable domain: SQTIHQWPATLVQPVGSPLSLECTVEGTSNPNLYWYRQAAGRGLQLLFYSVGIGQISSEVPQNLSASRPQDRQFILSSKKLLLSDSGFYLCAGRASGTLYFGPGTRLTVL.

This chain links TRBV19 with TRBJ2-1; D assignment may be TRBD1 or TRBD2 (5 bases each). The CDR3 runs 16 residues. V gave up 5 bases and J gave up 4 bases, with 18 bases separating them. Germline CDR1 LNHDA, CDR2 SQIVND (reference sequence). DNA for the CDR3: TGTGCCAGTAGTGGCACTAGTTCCCAGGGATACAATGAGCAGTTCTTC. Encoded protein: CASSGTSSQGYNEQFF. Full variable domain (outside the CDR3, taken from reference TRBV19 and TRBJ2-1): DGGITQSPKYLFRKEGQNVTLSCEQNLNHDAMYWYRQDPGQGLRLIYYSQIVNDFQKGDIAEGYSVSREKKESFPLTVTSAQKNPTAFYLCASSGTSSQGYNEQFFGPGTRLTVL.

This clone appeared a few times. This chain uses TRBV2 with TRBJ2-3, with 10 bases aligning to TRBD2. This CDR3 has 15 amino acids. J lost 6 bases, V lost 6 bases, and 9 bases had no gene match. Germline V gene lookup returns CDR1 SNHLY and CDR2 FYNNEI. For the CDR3, the DNA is TGTGCCAGCAGGGATACCGGGACTAGCGCGGATACGCAGTATTTT. The encoded protein is CASRDTGTSADTQYF.

The J gene is TRBJ1-1, the V gene TRBV27, with 7 nucleotides matching TRBD1. The germline V gene has CDR1 MNHEY and CDR2 SMNVEV (reference sequence). V lost 5 bases and J lost 5; bases outside the gene matches: 8. The CDR3 has 14 amino acids. The CDR3 DNA reads as TGTGCCAGCAGTATAATAGGGGGCGGGACTGAAGCTTTCTTT. This sequence encodes CASSIIGGGTEAFF.

The chain employs TRBV19 and TRBJ2-1, with D unclear. The germline gives CDR1 LNHDA, CDR2 SQIVND (reference sequence). Trimming cost V 9 bases and J 5 bases, with 11 bases left between them. The CDR3 totals 12 residues. In DNA, the CDR3 is TGTGCCAGCGGAGTCCCACACAATGAGCAGTTCTTC. It translates to CASGVPHNEQFF.

The chain uses TRBV10-3 and TRBJ1-3; D unresolved. The CDR3 extends over 14 amino acids. Trimming removed 10 bases from V and 0 bases from J, with 13 bases in between. CDR1 and CDR2 (germline): ENHRY, SYGVKD. This CDR3 is CASVHSVSGNTIYF. CDR3 sequence (DNA): TGTGCCAGCGTACACAGCGTCTCTGGAAACACCATATATTTT.

This clone turned up a few times. The chain has TRBV5-6 and TRBJ2-7; D possibly corresponds to TRBD1 (5 bases). Germline V gene lookup returns CDR1 SGHDT and CDR2 YYEEEE. The CDR3 spans 12 residues. Trimming left V 1 base short and J 3 bases short, with 5 bases between. For the CDR3, the DNA is TGTGCCAGCAGCTTGAGGGGCTACGAGCAGTACTTC. Its protein is CASSLRGYEQYF.

This rearrangement joins TRBV5-1 to TRBJ1-1; D not resolved. The CDR3 runs to 15 residues. Germline V gives CDR1 SGHRS, CDR2 YFSETQ. The V and J ends lost 5 bases and 4 bases respectively, with 18 bases between them. The CDR3 reads CASRVGSADLTEAFF. DNA for the CDR3: TGCGCCAGCAGGGTGGGGTCGGCAGACCTCACTGAAGCTTTCTTT.

V and J are TRBV5-4 and TRBJ2-3; TRBD2 matches 9 bases. Germline CDR1 is SGHNT and CDR2 is YYREEE (reference sequence). The CDR3 length is 15 residues. After removal of 9 bases from V and 1 base from J, the junction contained 9 bases not matched to a gene. The CDR3 loop is CATKPPSGGTDTQYF. The CDR3 coding sequence is TGTGCCACCAAGCCCCCTAGCGGGGGCACAGATACGCAGTATTTT.

This chain joins TRBV7-8 and TRBJ2-5; TRBD2 matches 11 bases. V lost 5 bases, J lost 1 base, and 3 bases stayed unmatched. Germline CDR1 SGHVS, CDR2 FQNEAQ. The CDR3 extends over 15 amino acids. In nucleotides, the CDR3 is TGTGCCAGCAGCGATAGCGGGGGGGGCCAAGAGACCCAGTACTTC. As protein: CASSDSGGGQETQYF.

This clone was found a few times. The chain employs TRBV7-6 and TRBJ1-2, with a tentative D call TRBD1 (5 bases). The germline V gene encodes CDR1 SGHVS and CDR2 FNYEAQ. CDR3 length equals 14 residues. The ends were cut back, 5 bases at V and 4 bases at J, with 14 bases in the middle. This CDR3 is CASSDPGTTYGYTF. The CDR3 region has the DNA TGTGCCAGCAGCGACCCCGGGACCACCTATGGCTACACCTTC.

J is TRBJ2-1 and V is TRBV19, with no clear D. In germline, CDR1 is LNHDA, CDR2 SQIVND (reference sequence). V shed 2 bases and J shed 5 bases, with 10 bases lying between them. CDR3 size: 14 residues. This chain's CDR3 is CASSIRLLDNEQFF. The CDR3 nucleotides read TGTGCCAGTAGTATAAGGTTGTTGGACAATGAGCAGTTCTTC.

This clone was detected only once. The genes are TRBV5-1 and TRBJ2-6; no definite D call. Germline CDR1 is SGHRS and CDR2 is YFSETQ. The V end lost 5 bases, the J end lost 0 bases, and 9 bases lay between the germline ends. This CDR3 region has 15 residues. DNA for the CDR3: TGCGCCAGCAGACCGGCTTACTCTGGGGCCAACGTCCTGACTTTC. Its protein is CASRPAYSGANVLTF.

The chain combines TRBV7-9 with TRBJ2-7; the D gene could be TRBD1 or TRBD2 (5 bases each). Germline values: CDR1 SEHNR, CDR2 FQNEAQ (reference sequence). This CDR3 has 16 amino acids. V was pared by 1 base and J by 1 base, with 14 bases between. The CDR3 reads CASSLGPGTDSYEQYF. The CDR3 DNA follows: TGTGCCAGCAGCTTAGGACCCGGGACGGATTCCTACGAGCAGTACTTC.

This chain uses TRBV7-9 with TRBJ1-5; no definite D call. Germline values: CDR1 SEHNR, CDR2 FQNEAQ (reference sequence). Between the trimmed V and J ends, which lost 4 bases and 5 bases, there was a span of 6 bases. This CDR3 has 12 amino acids. The CDR3 nucleotides are TGTGCCAGCAGCTCGGGCGATCAGCCCCAGCATTTT. This gives the protein CASSSGDQPQHF. The whole variable domain, filled in from reference TRBV7-9 and TRBJ1-5, reads DTGVSQNPRHKITKRGQNVTFRCDPISEHNRLYWYRQTLGQGPEFLTYFQNEAQLEKSRLLSDRFSAERPKGSFSTLEIQRTEQGDSAMYLCASSSGDQPQHFGDGTRLSIL.

This chain connects TRBV28 to TRBJ1-4; the match to TRBD1 covers 7 bases. Trimming removed 5 bases from V and 3 bases from J; junction bases left unmatched: 3. The CDR3 sequence is 14 residues long. Germline CDR1 MDHEN, CDR2 SYDVKM. The CDR3: CASSLTGANEKLFF. The CDR3 nucleotides are TGTGCCAGCAGTCTTACAGGGGCTAATGAAAAACTGTTTTTT. The entire variable domain, with the rest obtained from reference TRBV28 and TRBJ1-4, is as follows: DVKVTQSSRYLVKRTGEKVFLECVQDMDHENMFWYRQDPGLGLRLIYFSYDVKMKEKGDIPEGYSVSREKKERFSLILESASTNQTSMYLCASSLTGANEKLFFGSGTQLSVL.